A single sample is the source of the 20 T cell receptor beta chains below, sequenced in a study of blood T cell repertoires in COVID-19. Profiling relied on immunoSEQ multiplex PCR, and the TCRdb table lists in-frame clones only, not all of them. The table records roughly 250,000 clones, about 83% of them present only once. The sequencing input was PBMCs or T cells enriched from blood (not recorded which). These receptors originate from a woman in her 50s who had recovered from COVID-19.

This rearrangement joins TRBV6-6 to TRBJ1-5, with 9 bases that match TRBD1. The CDR3 runs 16 residues. With 5 bases clipped from V and 3 bases from J, the junction kept 8 bases outside the gene matches. Germline values: CDR1 MNHNY, CDR2 SVGAGI (reference sequence). CDR3 DNA: TGTGCCAGCAGTCGAACCCGGGACAGGGCCAATCAGCCCCAGCATTTT. It yields the protein CASSRTRDRANQPQHF.

The chain links TRBV19 to TRBJ1-5; D unclear. CDR1 is LNHDA and CDR2 is SQIVND in the germline V gene (reference sequence). Trimming left V 7 bases short and J 9 bases short, with 10 bases between. This CDR3 is built from 11 residues. CDR3 loop: CASKSGWPQHF. CDR3 coding DNA: TGTGCCAGTAAGAGCGGGTGGCCCCAGCATTTT.

V is TRBV4-2 and J is TRBJ1-3, with D hard to call. This CDR3 is 16 amino acids long. The V gene lost 1 base and the J gene lost 4 bases, with 14 bases spanning the gap. CDR1 and CDR2 from the germline V gene are LGHNA and YNFKEQ. The chain's CDR3 is CASSQGTHGGGNTIYF. The CDR3 DNA reads TGTGCCAGCAGCCAAGGTACGCATGGAGGCGGAAACACCATATATTTT.

This clone has a handful of counts. The chain links TRBV19 to TRBJ1-2; D unresolved. This CDR3 has 13 residues. Germline V lookup: CDR1 LNHDA, CDR2 SQIVND (reference sequence). The V end was cut by 6 bases, the J end by 3 bases, with 11 bases between. The CDR3 reads CASRLDKYYGYTF. The CDR3 nucleotides are TGTGCCAGTAGGCTTGACAAGTACTATGGCTACACCTTC.

V is TRBV6-1 and J is TRBJ1-3, with 7 positions matching TRBD1. Trimming removed 2 bases from V and 2 bases from J; junction bases left unmatched: 9. The CDR3 extends over 17 amino acids. From germline, CDR1 is MNHNS and CDR2 SASEGT. Written as DNA, the CDR3 is TGTGCCAGCAGTGAACATCTTGTCCAGGGGGCTGGAAACACCATATATTTT. This encodes CASSEHLVQGAGNTIYF.

This sequence joins TRBV6-2 or TRBV6-3 and TRBJ2-1; TRBD1 matches at 9 bases. The V gene end was trimmed by 6 bases and the J gene end by 0 bases; junction bases not matched to a gene: 15. This CDR3 spans 19 amino acids. Germline V gene data show CDR1 as MNHEY and CDR2 as SVGEGT. DNA for the CDR3: TGTGCCAGCAGCTCCCCGGGACAGGGACGAAAGTCCTCCTACAATGAGCAGTTCTTC. It yields the protein CASSSPGQGRKSSYNEQFF.

This chain uses TRBV7-2 with TRBJ1-1, with a weak D call TRBD1 (6 bases). Trimming pared 5 bases from V and 4 bases from J, leaving 17 bases between. The germline gives CDR1 SGHTA, CDR2 FQGNSA. CDR3 length: 15 residues. In nucleotides, the CDR3 is TGTGCCAGCAGCCCCTCTATAACAGGGAGCACTGAAGCTTTCTTT. This translates into CASSPSITGSTEAFF.

The CDR3 is CASRRGGRNEQYF. The CDR3 region has the DNA TGTGCCAGCAGAAGAGGGGGTAGGAACGAGCAGTACTTC. The chain couples TRBV28 to TRBJ2-7; tentative D call: TRBD1 (6 bases). This CDR3 spans 13 amino acids. V was pared by 6 bases and J by 5 bases, with 14 bases between. CDR1 and CDR2 from the germline V gene are MDHEN and SYDVKM.

This rearrangement joins TRBV2 to TRBJ2-7; D unclear. The CDR3 has 13 residues. The germline CDR1 and CDR2 sequences are SNHLY and FYNNEI. With 4 bases removed from V and 9 bases from J, the gap between germline ends came to 16 bases. CDR3 sequence reads: CASSVTLRSRQYF. The CDR3 DNA reads as TGTGCCAGCAGTGTAACCCTCCGGAGTAGGCAGTACTTC. The entire variable domain, with the rest obtained from reference TRBV2 and TRBJ2-7, is as follows: EPEVTQTPSHQVTQMGQEVILRCVPISNHLYFYWYRQILGQKVEFLVSFYNNEISEKSEIFDDQFSVERPDGSNFTLKIRSTKLEDSAMYFCASSVTLRSRQYFGPGTRLTVT.

The rearrangement uses TRBV10-3 and TRBJ1-2; 9 bases map to TRBD1. The V and J ends lost 6 bases and 7 bases, in that order; junction bases with no gene match: 9. The CDR3 runs to 14 residues. Germline assignment: CDR1 ENHRY and CDR2 SYGVKD. CDR3 residues: CAISRQGGLGGYTF. The CDR3 coding sequence is TGTGCCATCAGCAGACAGGGGGGACTGGGTGGCTACACCTTC.

The CDR3 here is CASSRQGLETPGELFF. In DNA form, the CDR3 reads TGTGCCAGCAGTCGACAGGGGCTAGAGACACCCGGGGAGCTGTTTTTT. V gene TRBV6-6 combines with J gene TRBJ2-2; 8 bases align to TRBD1. The trim removed 5 bases at V and 6 bases at J, leaving 11 bases unmatched. The V gene's germline CDR1 is MNHNY and CDR2 SVGAGI (reference sequence). The CDR3 runs 16 residues.

The V call is TRBV19, the J call TRBJ1-2; weak D call: TRBD1 (5 bases). The germline gives CDR1 LNHDA, CDR2 SQIVND (reference sequence). V was trimmed by 0 bases and J by 5 bases, leaving 13 bases between them. The CDR3 totals 15 residues. The CDR3 nucleotides are TGTGCCAGTAGTATAGATCGGGGGACCACTTATGGCTACACCTTC. Protein: CASSIDRGTTYGYTF.

The rearrangement joins TRBV3-1 (or the pseudogene TRBV3-2) to TRBJ2-5, with D tentatively TRBD2 (7 bases). CDR3 length: 17 amino acids. The V and J ends lost 2 bases and 5 bases respectively, with 21 bases between them. Germline lookup yields CDR1 LGHDT and CDR2 YNNKEL (reference sequence). The CDR3 here is CASSQMRGLYGQETQYF. CDR3 coding DNA: TGTGCCAGCAGCCAAATGCGGGGGCTCTATGGCCAGGAGACCCAGTACTTC.

V usage is TRBV15 and J usage is TRBJ1-5; no clear D. The CDR3 length is 16 residues. Trimming cost V 0 bases and J 0 bases, with 9 bases left between them. From germline, CDR1 is LNHNV and CDR2 YYDKDF (reference sequence). CDR3 in DNA: TGTGCCACCAGCAGAGATCGGGGTATTAGCAATCAGCCCCAGCATTTT. Its translation is CATSRDRGISNQPQHF.

This sequence joins TRBV29-1 and TRBJ2-5, with 11 bases that match TRBD2. V trimming: 6 bases; J trimming: 3 bases; junction bases outside the gene matches: 9. CDR1 SQVTM and CDR2 ANQGSEA come from the germline V gene. This CDR3 has 15 amino acids. CDR3 sequence reads: CSVGKRGLAEETQYF. As DNA, the CDR3 is TGCAGCGTAGGAAAAAGGGGACTAGCGGAAGAGACCCAGTACTTC.

The chain is built from TRBV27 and TRBJ2-7; 7 bases line up with TRBD2. The CDR3 length is 13 residues. Germline CDR1 is MNHEY and CDR2 is SMNVEV (reference sequence). J was trimmed by 1 base and V by 8 bases; bases with no gene match: 5. CDR3: CASGYGGSYEQYF. The CDR3 bases are TGTGCCAGCGGTTACGGGGGGTCCTACGAGCAGTACTTC.

The chain employs TRBV27 and TRBJ2-3; 14 bases align to TRBD2. Germline trimming cut 2 bases from V and 11 bases from J; bases unmatched to any gene: 6. CDR1 and CDR2 (germline): MNHEY, SMNVEV (reference sequence). This CDR3 has 15 amino acids. This CDR3 reads CASSLTGTSGSGQYF. The CDR3 nucleotides read TGTGCCAGCAGTTTAACCGGGACTAGCGGGAGTGGGCAGTATTTT.

For the CDR3, the DNA is TGTGCCGCCACCCCTTGGGGAGAGGAGGGCAATGAGCAGTTCTTC. The encoded protein is CAATPWGEEGNEQFF. The V gene is TRBV28, the J gene TRBJ2-1; a possible D gene is TRBD2 (6 bases). V dropped 11 bases and J dropped 6 bases, with 23 bases sitting between them. The CDR3 is made up of 15 amino acids. Per the germline V gene, CDR1 is MDHEN and CDR2 is SYDVKM. Drawing the rest from reference TRBV28 and TRBJ2-1, the complete variable domain is DVKVTQSSRYLVKRTGEKVFLECVQDMDHENMFWYRQDPGLGLRLIYFSYDVKMKEKGDIPEGYSVSREKKERFSLILESASTNQTSMYLCAATPWGEEGNEQFFGPGTRLTVL.

The CDR3: CASSLQLNTEAFF. The DNA of the CDR3 is TGTGCCAGCAGTCTACAGCTGAACACTGAAGCTTTCTTT. The genes are TRBV28 and TRBJ1-1; D uncertain. CDR1 MDHEN and CDR2 SYDVKM come from the germline V gene. CDR3 length equals 13 residues. V shed 5 bases and J shed 0 bases, with 7 bases lying between them.

The chain recombines TRBV11-2 with TRBJ2-5, with 7 bases matching TRBD2. This CDR3 has 13 amino acids. CDR1 is SGHAT, CDR2 FQNNGV, per germline. The V segment lost 6 bases and the J segment 7 bases; nucleotides outside the gene matches: 8. This CDR3 reads CASRTGGGWTQYF. The CDR3 DNA is TGTGCCAGCAGGACTGGCGGGGGTTGGACCCAGTACTTC. Full variable domain (remainder filled in from reference TRBV11-2 and TRBJ2-5): EAGVAQSPRYKIIEKRQSVAFWCNPISGHATLYWYQQILGQGPKLLIQFQNNGVVDDSQLPKDRFSAERLKGVDSTLKIQPAKLEDSAVYLCASRTGGGWTQYFGPGTRLLVL.